Below are 25 T cell receptor beta chains sequenced from a single sample in a study of Ad26.COV2.S vaccination and SARS-CoV-2 variants (dated by TCRdb to about 2021). Library generation was performed with the immunoSEQ multiplex PCR assay. This is the immuneACCESS table as TCRdb keeps it, with only in-frame sequences that have V and J called. A part of the clones is gone; compared with another copy, unresolved V genes explain less than half, and the rest is unexplained. For this sample there are some 290,000 clones; 85% appear just once. Of the sample, approximately 2% is held by the ten largest clones. The sample's treatment or condition label, decoded: 15 to 20 received Ad26.COV2.S at low or high dose, single or two shots; about 5 received placebo; per-sample allocation not given. Repertoires of vaccine and placebo recipients were sequenced from samples taken on day 63 after the first injection.

The sample was peripheral blood, taken in a trial of Ad26.COV2.S vaccine versus placebo. All receptors derive from a person aged 18-65 years who received the Ad26.COV2.S COVID-19 vaccine or a placebo.

The gene calls are TRBV4-2 and TRBJ2-2, with 14 bases lining up with TRBD2. The junction had 3 bases not matched to a gene; V was cut back by 4 bases and J by 2 bases. This CDR3 contains 17 residues. Germline V CDR1 and CDR2: LGHNA, YNFKEQ. The CDR3 DNA sequence: TGTGCCAGCAGCCGACTAGCGGGGGGGCCTAACACCGGGGAGCTGTTTTTT. This encodes CASSRLAGGPNTGELFF.

The chain joins TRBV9 to TRBJ1-6; 7 bases align to TRBD1. Losses at the gene ends were 3 bases for V and 11 bases for J; bases not matched to a gene: 11. Looked up from germline, CDR1 is SGDLS and CDR2 is YYNGEE. CDR3 length equals 15 residues. CDR3 amino acids: CASSARAGGITPLHF. CDR3 coding DNA: TGTGCCAGCAGCGCCAGAGCAGGGGGTATAACACCCCTCCACTTT.

This clone turned up a few times. The chain is built from TRBV2 and TRBJ2-1; 9 bases are shared with TRBD1. The CDR3 is 14 residues long. Per germline, CDR1 SNHLY and CDR2 FYNNEI. V was pared by 8 bases and J by 7 bases, with 9 bases of the junction left unmatched. The CDR3, as DNA: TGTGCCAGCCCGGGGCGGGACAGGGCTAATGAGCAGTTCTTC. Translating it yields CASPGRDRANEQFF.

This clone appeared a single time. This chain joins TRBV5-8 and TRBJ1-5; 7 bases fit TRBD1. V lost 4 bases and J lost 3; bases outside the gene matches: 7. Germline CDR1 reads SGHTS; CDR2 reads YDEGEE. The length of the CDR3 is 15 residues. CDR3 coding DNA: TGTGCCAGCAGCAGAGGGACAGCCAACAATCAGCCCCAGCATTTT. Amino acid sequence: CASSRGTANNQPQHF.

The chain is built from TRBV6-5 and TRBJ2-7; perhaps TRBD1 as D (5 bases). The germline V gene encodes CDR1 MNHEY and CDR2 SVGAGI. V shed 0 bases and J shed 5 bases, with 14 bases lying between them. The CDR3 runs to 15 residues. The CDR3 nucleotides are TGTGCCAGCAGTTACTCGGTCCAGGGATGGGACGAGCAGTACTTC. It encodes CASSYSVQGWDEQYF.

The chain is built from TRBV4-1 and TRBJ2-7; 7 bases fit TRBD1. The CDR3 contains 14 residues. Trimming removed 3 bases from V and 3 bases from J; junction bases left unmatched: 5. Germline assignment: CDR1 MGHRA and CDR2 YSYEKL. DNA of the CDR3: TGCGCCAGCAGCCACCGGGACAGAGGCTACGAGCAGTACTTC. It encodes CASSHRDRGYEQYF.

The V gene is TRBV7-2, the J gene TRBJ2-2; D is uncertain. The CDR3 has 16 amino acids. Trimming removed 1 base from V and 2 bases from J, with 11 bases in between. Germline values: CDR1 SGHTA, CDR2 FQGNSA. Here the CDR3 reads CASSLDPPRNTGELFF. The CDR3 coding sequence is TGTGCCAGCAGCTTAGACCCGCCTAGAAACACCGGGGAGCTGTTTTTT.

J is TRBJ2-5 and V is TRBV10-3; the D gene is possibly TRBD1 (5 bases). The CDR3 has 13 amino acids. CDR1 is ENHRY and CDR2 is SYGVKD in the germline V gene. Trimming took off 10 bases at V and 1 base at J, with 13 bases between the two ends. In DNA form, the CDR3 reads TGTGCCAGTAGTCAGGGATTCCAAGAGACCCAGTACTTC. Translation: CASSQGFQETQYF.

Regarding this clone: The junction shows a germline mismatch at one end, possibly a read error. The gene calls are TRBV7-3 and TRBJ2-7; TRBD1 aligns across 9 bases. Germline CDR1 is SGHTA and CDR2 is FQGTGA. CDR3 length equals 15 residues. The CDR3 reads CASSLIRGHRGPVYF. CDR3 nucleotides: TGTGCCAGCAGCTTAATACGTGGGCACAGGGGGCCCGTTTATTTC.

The chain has TRBV5-6 and TRBJ2-1; the D is unclear. Trimming pared 1 base from V and 1 base from J, leaving 6 bases between. CDR1 is SGHDT and CDR2 is YYEEEE in the germline V gene. The CDR3 is made up of 14 amino acids. The CDR3 region has the DNA TGTGCCAGCAGCTTGACAGTTTCCTACAATGAGCAGTTCTTC. Translating gives CASSLTVSYNEQFF. Drawing the rest from reference TRBV5-6 and TRBJ2-1, the complete variable domain is DAGVTQSPTHLIKTRGQQVTLRCSPKSGHDTVSWYQQALGQGPQFIFQYYEEEERQRGNFPDRFSGHQFPNYSSELNVNALLLGDSALYLCASSLTVSYNEQFFGPGTRLTVL.

This clone appeared once. The CDR3 DNA follows: TGTGCCAGCAGTTTATCCCGACAGGGGAACACCATATATTTT. Encoded protein: CASSLSRQGNTIYF. V usage is TRBV28 and J usage is TRBJ1-3, with 8 positions matching TRBD1. Germline CDR1 reads MDHEN; CDR2 reads SYDVKM. The CDR3 has 14 residues. V lost 1 base, J lost 7 bases, and 3 bases stayed unmatched. Filled out from reference TRBV28 and TRBJ1-3, the complete variable domain reads DVKVTQSSRYLVKRTGEKVFLECVQDMDHENMFWYRQDPGLGLRLIYFSYDVKMKEKGDIPEGYSVSREKKERFSLILESASTNQTSMYLCASSLSRQGNTIYFGEGSWLTVV.

This chain uses TRBV10-3 with TRBJ1-4; 7 nucleotides agree with TRBD1. V gave up 6 bases and J gave up 8 bases; unmatched junction bases: 15. Per germline, CDR1 ENHRY and CDR2 SYGVKD. The CDR3 totals 16 residues. CDR3 region: CAIRDTTTGSGEKLFF. DNA of the CDR3: TGTGCCATCAGGGACACCACGACAGGGTCTGGAGAAAAACTGTTTTTT.

The chain is built from TRBV6-5 and TRBJ2-1; D is unclear. Germline lookup yields CDR1 MNHEY and CDR2 SVGAGI. The CDR3 totals 13 residues. Trimming removed 9 bases from V and 5 bases from J, with 14 bases in between. DNA for the CDR3: TGTGCCAGTGGCGAACCGACGGACAATGAGCAGTTCTTC. It yields the protein CASGEPTDNEQFF.

This chain links TRBV6-5 with TRBJ1-5; 7 bases match TRBD1. The germline V gene has CDR1 MNHEY and CDR2 SVGAGI. This CDR3 is built from 15 residues. Losses at the gene ends were 8 bases for V and 4 bases for J; bases not matched to a gene: 11. For the CDR3, the DNA is TGTGCCAGCCATAGGGCACAGGGGCTTAATCAGCCCCAGCATTTT. Its translation is CASHRAQGLNQPQHF.

CDR3 sequence: CASSSRPPGSAGNTIYF. CDR3 bases: TGCGCCAGCAGCTCACGACCGCCGGGGAGCGCCGGAAACACCATATATTTT. This sequence joins TRBV5-1 and TRBJ1-3; unclear D gene. In germline, CDR1 is SGHRS, CDR2 YFSETQ. CDR3 length: 17 amino acids. V was clipped by 3 bases and J by 4 bases, with 20 bases between them.

The genes are TRBV6-5 and TRBJ2-2; D unresolved. V lost 7 bases, J lost 7 bases, and 16 bases lay in between. The CDR3 has 14 amino acids. Germline V gene sequence: CDR1 MNHEY, CDR2 SVGAGI. CDR3 sequence (DNA): TGTGCCAGCACGACCGGGCGGTTGGGCGGGGAGCTGTTTTTT. This codes for CASTTGRLGGELFF.

The genes are TRBV5-1 and TRBJ2-6; D is possibly TRBD2 (6 bases). Between the trimmed V and J ends, which lost 3 bases and 0 bases, there was a span of 28 bases. Germline-derived CDR1 and CDR2 are SGHRS and YFSETQ. CDR3 size: 22 residues. The CDR3 DNA sequence: TGCGCCAGCAGCTCGGTTGTGGCCGGGGGTGGCTTCGTGAGCTCTGGGGCCAACGTCCTGACTTTC. Protein sequence: CASSSVVAGGGFVSSGANVLTF.

The genes are TRBV6-6 and TRBJ2-7; a possible D gene is TRBD2 (5 bases). Germline CDR1 reads MNHNY; CDR2 reads SVGAGI (reference sequence). The CDR3 has 18 residues. With 5 bases removed from V and 7 bases from J, the gap between germline ends came to 30 bases. The CDR3 DNA follows: TGTGCCAGCAGTCGAGGACTGCCAAAGCACTACGGGCCGCGGGAGCAGTACTTC. This gives the protein CASSRGLPKHYGPREQYF.

This chain connects TRBV19 to TRBJ2-5; 7 nucleotides line up with TRBD1. The germline V gene encodes CDR1 LNHDA and CDR2 SQIVND (reference sequence). The junction had 9 bases not matched to a gene; V was cut back by 6 bases and J by 2 bases. This CDR3 has 15 amino acids. This CDR3 reads CASSPSQTGQETQYF. In DNA form, the CDR3 reads TGTGCCAGTAGCCCCTCACAGACAGGGCAAGAGACCCAGTACTTC.

The CDR3 nucleotides are TGCGCCAGCAGCTTGAATCGGGCAGGGCCACAAGAGACCCAGTACTTC. It codes for CASSLNRAGPQETQYF. The chain combines TRBV5-1 with TRBJ2-5; weak D call: TRBD1 (5 bases). The germline V gene has CDR1 SGHRS and CDR2 YFSETQ. The CDR3 has 16 amino acids. Trimming cost V 1 base and J 2 bases, with 15 bases left between them. Using reference TRBV5-1 and TRBJ2-5 for the parts outside the CDR3, the full variable domain is KAGVTQTPRYLIKTRGQQVTLSCSPISGHRSVSWYQQTPGQGLQFLFEYFSETQRNKGNFPGRFSGRQFSNSRSEMNVSTLELGDSALYLCASSLNRAGPQETQYFGPGTRLLVL.

This clone has only one observation. This rearrangement joins TRBV5-1 to TRBJ2-5, with 9 bases matching TRBD2. Germline lookup yields CDR1 SGHRS and CDR2 YFSETQ. This CDR3 is 15 amino acids long. V lost 6 bases and J lost 3; bases outside the gene matches: 9. This CDR3 is CASNEAGGQKETQYF. DNA of the CDR3: TGCGCCAGCAATGAAGCGGGGGGACAAAAAGAGACCCAGTACTTC. Full variable domain (missing parts from reference TRBV5-1 and TRBJ2-5): KAGVTQTPRYLIKTRGQQVTLSCSPISGHRSVSWYQQTPGQGLQFLFEYFSETQRNKGNFPGRFSGRQFSNSRSEMNVSTLELGDSALYLCASNEAGGQKETQYFGPGTRLLVL.

The chain combines TRBV5-1 with TRBJ2-3; TRBD2 agrees at 8 bases. The CDR3 runs 17 residues. Germline trimming cut 5 bases from V and 3 bases from J; bases unmatched to any gene: 14. CDR1 and CDR2 (germline): SGHRS, YFSETQ. Written as DNA, the CDR3 is TGCGCCAGCAGATTGAGTAGCGGGGTGAATTTGACAGATACGCAGTATTTT. It specifies CASRLSSGVNLTDTQYF.

The chain employs TRBV27 and TRBJ2-7, with 7 bases matching TRBD1. The germline CDR1 and CDR2 sequences are MNHEY and SMNVEV (reference sequence). V lost 3 bases and J lost 3; bases outside the gene matches: 5. The CDR3 is 14 amino acids. The CDR3 protein is CASSFFRGNYEQYF. The DNA for the CDR3 is TGTGCCAGCAGTTTCTTCAGGGGGAACTACGAGCAGTACTTC.

V gene TRBV13 combines with J gene TRBJ2-3; 11 bases fit TRBD2. CDR3 length equals 14 residues. Germline V gene lookup returns CDR1 PRHDT and CDR2 FYEKMQ (reference sequence). J was trimmed by 4 bases and V by 3 bases; bases with no gene match: 0. The CDR3 region has the DNA TGTGCCAGCAGCTTGGGACTAGCGGCAGATACGCAGTATTTT. Protein sequence: CASSLGLAADTQYF.

This CDR3 is CASSEPTDNTGELFF. The CDR3 coding sequence is TGTGCCAGCAGTGAACCGACAGACAACACCGGGGAGCTGTTTTTT. The chain has TRBV6-1 and TRBJ2-2; TRBD1 might be the D (5 bases). The CDR3 totals 15 residues. Germline lookup yields CDR1 MNHNS and CDR2 SASEGT. V lost 2 bases and J lost 2, with 9 bases in between.